This record looks at one T cell receptor (beta chain) sequence and its context. Its specificity is not known. Thyroid surgery was preceded by no treatment in any patient. The data were obtained in a study of metastatic and nonmetastatic thyroid tumors. Overall study context: It was across blood and tumor or nodule tissue from malignant and benign thyroid patients that repertoires were compared.

From the PCR reads, TCRdb re-called clones with MiXCR. The sample lists several thousand clones, less than 35% occurring once. Broader study findings: For both blood and tumor, malignant thyroid tumors reportedly showed significantly higher TCR beta diversity than benign nodules did.

The V end was cut by 0 bases, the J end by 7 bases, with 12 bases between. CDR3 length equals 15 residues. From germline, CDR1 is LGHDT and CDR2 YNNKEL (reference sequence). This sequence joins TRBV3-1 and TRBJ2-2; D call uncertain. The sample was tumor tissue. The sequence came from a female donor with papillary thyroid cancer or a benign thyroid nodule (not recorded which). Some clones in this sample may be carry-over from other donors' samples. The CDR3 region has the DNA TGTGCCAGCAGCCAAGATTCCCGGGTTGGCGGGGAGCTGTTTTTT. Protein product: CASSQDSRVGGELFF.